This T cell receptor beta chain stems from a study of CD8 T cells in ankylosing spondylitis. Study-wide results and caveats: Matched ankylosing spondylitis synovial fluid reportedly contained a significantly enriched population of disease-linked clones. As for the disease-linked clones, they showed a CD8+ phenotype and occurred at relatively low frequencies in peripheral blood. Several highly homologous variants made up a TCR beta motif that seemed to typify ankylosing spondylitis blood.

CDR1 and CDR2 (germline): SGHRS, YFSETQ. This CDR3 comprises 14 residues. V lost 5 bases and J lost 10; bases outside the gene matches: 12. In this sample, this clonotype turned up many times. No antigen is known for it. With molecular barcodes, quantitative 5'-RACE was used to make the TCR beta libraries. TCRdb reprocessed the 5' RACE reads via MiXCR and lists one record per CDR3 protein. The table has about 460,000 distinct CDR3 sequences, about 5.4% seen once; the top ten hold 3% to 4.5%. Input material: blood, either unsorted or a sorted T cell fraction (not recorded which). The TCR comes from a male donor with ankylosing spondylitis. The V and J genes are TRBV5-1 and TRBJ2-1, with TRBD2 matching over 7 bases. The CDR3, as DNA: TGCGCCAGCAGAACCTGGCGGGAGAGGGTCGAGCAGTTCTTC. It codes for CASRTWRERVEQFF.